This TCR beta chain was documented in a study of T-cell reconstitution after alpha-beta-depleted transplantation in children (dated by TCRdb to 2015 to 2016). About the full investigation: T-cell immune reconstitution after TCRalphabeta/CD19-depleted allogeneic hematopoietic cell transplantation in children was quantitatively tracked in the study by means of TCR repertoire profiling.

Receptors were amplified or captured by PCR. The instrument was an Illumina HiSeq 2500. TCR library preparation used molecular barcoding, with unique molecular identifiers applied to normalize quantification of the TCRbeta repertoire. The public reads were reanalyzed by TCRdb: fastp trimming at Q25, MiXCR alignment, in-frame beta chains only. Rows with one shared CDR3 protein collapse into an entry with the most common genes and DNA. The sample table shows approximately 350,000 distinct CDR3 sequences, and under 13% are seen once. The top ten clones comprise 2% to 3% of the sample. Many counts were recorded for this clonotype. No cognate antigen has been identified for it. Within one base of it there is no much larger clone, and no base qualities were kept. The junction carries 10 bases between V and J, which are trimmed by 4 bases and 4 bases respectively. The germline V gene (reference sequence) yields MNHEY for CDR1 and SMNVEV for CDR2. The CDR3 starts with the cysteine, ends with the phenylalanine, and has 13 residues. The CDR3 DNA has 39 bases and is translated from base 1.

This clonotype was obtained from a human donor who donated a stem cell graft to a child with acute lymphoblastic leukemia. This material consisted of PBMCs from the stem cell graft donor, taken from the stem cell graft. Recombination linked TRBV27 to TRBJ2-5; TRBD1 might be the D gene, on 6 matching bases. The CDR3 corresponds to CASSSDSGETQYF. The base sequence is TGTGCCAGCAGTTCGGACAGCGGAGAGACCCAGTACTTC.